The rows below give T cell receptor beta chains drawn from one sample of a study of T cell responses to AZD1222 COVID-19 vaccine. Assay: immunoSEQ multiplex PCR; the TCRdb copy retains only in-frame clones and omits some. Of approximately 150,000 clones listed, just under 95% are singletons. This specimen was peripheral blood, taken on day 0 of AZD1222 vaccination. The receptors shown here come from an adult in good health. Each CDR3 is given with its conserved first and last residue. Fields, in order: J gene, V gene, D gene, clone size, CDR3 length, CDR3 DNA, CDR3 protein. A D gene is named only where the DNA matches it firmly. The size entry is marked missing in some rows and otherwise reads once, few, many or a size class.

j_call: TRBJ1-2; v_call: TRBV27; d_call: NA; clone_size: NA; cdr3_length: 13; cdr3_nt: TGTGCCAGCAGTTCCGGGCCGGACTATGGCTACACCTTC; cdr3_aa: CASSSGPDYGYTF
j_call: TRBJ1-1; v_call: TRBV2; d_call: NA; clone_size: NA; cdr3_length: 15; cdr3_nt: TGTGCCAGCAGTGGATGGGGCCTGGGCAGCACTGAAGCTTTCTTT; cdr3_aa: CASSGWGLGSTEAFF
j_call: TRBJ2-3; v_call: TRBV5-4; d_call: NA; clone_size: few; cdr3_length: 15; cdr3_nt: TGTGCCAGCAGCCCGACCGGCGTGAGCACAGATACGCAGTATTTT; cdr3_aa: CASSPTGVSTDTQYF
j_call: TRBJ2-1; v_call: TRBV29-1; d_call: NA; clone_size: NA; cdr3_length: 15; cdr3_nt: TGCAGCGTTGCTAGCAGACAGGTTACTATTGATGAGCAGTTCTTC; cdr3_aa: CSVASRQVTIDEQFF
j_call: TRBJ2-1; v_call: TRBV5-4; d_call: NA; clone_size: NA; cdr3_length: 18; cdr3_nt: TGTGCCAGCAGCCCGCCCTTTTTTAGGGCTGGGGTAGTTGGGGAGCAGTTCTTC; cdr3_aa: CASSPPFFRAGVVGEQFF
j_call: TRBJ2-1; v_call: TRBV27; d_call: NA; clone_size: once; cdr3_length: 15; cdr3_nt: TGTGCCAGCAGTTACGCGGGGGCGGCCTACAATGAGCAGTTCTTC; cdr3_aa: CASSYAGAAYNEQFF
j_call: TRBJ2-7; v_call: TRBV7-8; d_call: NA; clone_size: once; cdr3_length: 14; cdr3_nt: TGTGCCAGCAGAAAGGGGGGGGCGCTCAGTGAGCAGTACTTC; cdr3_aa: CASRKGGALSEQYF
j_call: TRBJ1-4; v_call: TRBV6-5; d_call: TRBD1; clone_size: NA; cdr3_length: 14; cdr3_nt: TGTGCCAGCAGCCGACAGGGGGCGGGAGAAAAACTGTTTTTT; cdr3_aa: CASSRQGAGEKLFF
j_call: TRBJ2-4; v_call: TRBV7-9; d_call: TRBD1; clone_size: once; cdr3_length: 15; cdr3_nt: TGTGCCAGCAGCTCGGGGACAGAAGTCAAAAACATTCAGTACTTC; cdr3_aa: CASSSGTEVKNIQYF
j_call: TRBJ1-1; v_call: TRBV6-5; d_call: NA; clone_size: NA; cdr3_length: 14; cdr3_nt: TGTGCCAGCAGTTACTCGAATCGTCGCCCTGAAGCTTTCTTT; cdr3_aa: CASSYSNRRPEAFF
j_call: TRBJ1-2; v_call: TRBV16; d_call: NA; clone_size: NA; cdr3_length: 17; cdr3_nt: TGTGCCAGCAGCCAATACGGCAGCGGGACCCGGGGCTATGGCTACACCTTC; cdr3_aa: CASSQYGSGTRGYGYTF
j_call: TRBJ2-7; v_call: TRBV6-5; d_call: NA; clone_size: once; cdr3_length: 15; cdr3_nt: TGTGCCAGCAGTTACCGGACAGAGGCGCCCTACGAGCAGTACTTC; cdr3_aa: CASSYRTEAPYEQYF
j_call: TRBJ1-2; v_call: TRBV5-4; d_call: NA; clone_size: NA; cdr3_length: 14; cdr3_nt: TGTGCCAGCAGCTTGGGAGCGGTAGACTATGGCTACACCTTC; cdr3_aa: CASSLGAVDYGYTF
j_call: TRBJ1-2; v_call: TRBV11-3; d_call: TRBD1; clone_size: NA; cdr3_length: 18; cdr3_nt: TGTGCCAGCAGCACAGTCCCCGGGACAGGGGACAGAAACTATGGCTACACCTTC; cdr3_aa: CASSTVPGTGDRNYGYTF
j_call: TRBJ2-7; v_call: TRBV29-1; d_call: NA; clone_size: few; cdr3_length: 12; cdr3_nt: TGCAGCGTTGTAAGCAGTACCTACGAGCAGTACTTC; cdr3_aa: CSVVSSTYEQYF
j_call: TRBJ1-1; v_call: TRBV2; d_call: NA; clone_size: NA; cdr3_length: 13; cdr3_nt: TGTGCCAGCAGTGGACAGGCTGCCACTGAAGCTTTCTTT; cdr3_aa: CASSGQAATEAFF
j_call: TRBJ2-1; v_call: TRBV7-3; d_call: TRBD1; clone_size: NA; cdr3_length: 15; cdr3_nt: TGTGCCAGCAGCCTAACAGGGGATTCCTACAATGAGCAGTTCTTC; cdr3_aa: CASSLTGDSYNEQFF
j_call: TRBJ2-7; v_call: TRBV6-2/TRBV6-3; d_call: NA; clone_size: NA; cdr3_length: 11; cdr3_nt: TGTGCCAGCAGTTTTTTCGACGAGCAGTACTTC; cdr3_aa: CASSFFDEQYF
j_call: TRBJ2-1; v_call: TRBV13; d_call: NA; clone_size: NA; cdr3_length: 14; cdr3_nt: TGTGCCAGCAGCTCCCGGGGGCCCTACAATGAGCAGTTCTTC; cdr3_aa: CASSSRGPYNEQFF
j_call: TRBJ1-2; v_call: TRBV27; d_call: TRBD1; clone_size: NA; cdr3_length: 15; cdr3_nt: TGTGCCAGCAGTTTGGGGACAGGTCTTAACTATGGCTACACCTTC; cdr3_aa: CASSLGTGLNYGYTF
j_call: TRBJ1-1; v_call: TRBV14; d_call: NA; clone_size: once; cdr3_length: 13; cdr3_nt: TGTGCCAGCAGCCCGACCCCGTATGCTGAAGCTTTCTTT; cdr3_aa: CASSPTPYAEAFF
j_call: TRBJ2-3; v_call: TRBV23-1; d_call: TRBD2; clone_size: NA; cdr3_length: 14; cdr3_nt: TGCGCCAGCAGTCATCTAGCGGGGAGGGATACGCAGTATTTT; cdr3_aa: CASSHLAGRDTQYF
j_call: TRBJ1-2; v_call: TRBV28; d_call: TRBD1; clone_size: NA; cdr3_length: 17; cdr3_nt: TGTGCCAGCAGGAGTTGGGGACAGGACCAAGCTAACTATGGCTACACCTTC; cdr3_aa: CASRSWGQDQANYGYTF
j_call: TRBJ1-3; v_call: TRBV6-5; d_call: NA; clone_size: NA; cdr3_length: 16; cdr3_nt: TGTGCCAGCAGTTACTCGGCGGGACGGTCTGGAAACACCATATATTTT; cdr3_aa: CASSYSAGRSGNTIYF
j_call: TRBJ2-1; v_call: TRBV10-2; d_call: TRBD2; clone_size: NA; cdr3_length: 13; cdr3_nt: TGCGCCAGCGGGACTAGCGGGACCAGCGAGCAGTTCTTC; cdr3_aa: CASGTSGTSEQFF
j_call: TRBJ1-2; v_call: TRBV5-4; d_call: NA; clone_size: NA; cdr3_length: 15; cdr3_nt: TGTGCCAGCAGCGCTCACAGGGCCGTTAACTATGGCTACACCTTC; cdr3_aa: CASSAHRAVNYGYTF